These 25 T cell receptor beta chains share one sample of origin, sequenced in a study of CD8 T cells in Susac syndrome. RNA totalling roughly 0.45 to 1 ug underwent reverse transcription with random hexamers. TCRdb fed the immunoSEQ multiplex PCR reads into MiXCR, producing one record per CDR3 protein. Here the sample spans 130,000 or so distinct CDR3 sequences, roughly 95% being singletons. The sample comprised CD4+ T cells from PBMCs. These receptors were collected from a human donor with Susac syndrome.

The V gene is TRBV12-3 or TRBV12-4, the J gene TRBJ2-5; TRBD2 aligns across 12 bases. V was clipped by 6 bases and J by 5 bases; unmatched bases: 13. The CDR3 spans 17 residues. The CDR3 region is CASRSSSGRAVSETQYF. The CDR3 region has the DNA TGTGCCAGCAGATCCTCTAGCGGGAGGGCTGTTAGTGAGACCCAGTACTTC.

The chain combines TRBV27 with TRBJ1-2; D ambiguous. The CDR3 loop spans 13 amino acids. Trimming took 6 bases from V and 2 from J, leaving 10 bases between them. From germline, CDR1 is MNHEY and CDR2 SMNVEV (reference sequence). The CDR3 region has the DNA TGTGCCAGCAGGCTCGGGAGGAACTATGGCTACACCTTC. This encodes CASRLGRNYGYTF.

This clonotype showed up just once. V and J are TRBV29-1 and TRBJ2-1; D gene ambiguous. Trimming took 7 bases from V and 1 from J, leaving 2 bases between them. The CDR3 loop spans 10 amino acids. In germline, CDR1 is SQVTM, CDR2 ANQGSEA. The CDR3 is CSGSYNEQFF. The DNA for the CDR3 is TGCAGCGGATCCTACAATGAGCAGTTCTTC.

The chain joins TRBV12-3 or TRBV12-4 to TRBJ2-7, with D possibly being TRBD1 or TRBD2 (5 bases each). The V and J ends lost 8 bases and 0 bases respectively, with 11 bases between them. The CDR3 is 13 amino acids. The chain's CDR3 is CASREGPSYEQYF. The DNA of the CDR3 is TGTGCCAGCCGAGAGGGGCCCTCCTACGAGCAGTACTTC.

This clonotype has only one observation. The rearrangement links TRBV29-1 to TRBJ2-1; TRBD2 might be the D (6 bases). The CDR3 spans 12 residues. The V and J ends lost 4 bases and 7 bases respectively, with 11 bases between them. Germline CDR1 is SQVTM and CDR2 is ANQGSEA. For the CDR3, the DNA is TGCAGCGTTGGGAGGGACGGTAATGAGCAGTTCTTC. As protein: CSVGRDGNEQFF.

The sample holds one count of this clonotype. V gene TRBV20-1 combines with J gene TRBJ1-1, with D possibly TRBD1 on 5 matching bases. Deletions cut 4 bases from V and 2 bases from J, with 11 bases between. CDR1 DFQATT and CDR2 SNEGSKA come from the germline V gene (reference sequence). The CDR3 loop spans 13 amino acids. The DNA of the CDR3 is TGCAGTGCTAAACAGGATCTTAACACTGAAGCTTTCTTT. It translates to CSAKQDLNTEAFF.

J is TRBJ2-5 and V is TRBV6-2 or TRBV6-3; D gene ambiguous. The V end was cut by 2 bases, the J end by 4 bases, with 8 bases between. The CDR3 has 13 amino acids. Germline CDR1 reads MNHEY; CDR2 reads SVGEGT. CDR3 coding DNA: TGTGCCAGCAGTTACGAAGTCGGAGAGACCCAGTACTTC. As protein: CASSYEVGETQYF.

The rearrangement links TRBV10-3 to TRBJ2-1; 11 bases match TRBD2. Germline V gene sequence: CDR1 ENHRY, CDR2 SYGVKD. J gave up 9 bases and V 3 bases, and 4 bases lay outside the gene matches. This CDR3 comprises 14 residues. CDR3 amino acids: CAISELAGDGEQFF. Written as DNA, the CDR3 is TGTGCCATCAGTGAACTAGCGGGAGATGGTGAGCAGTTCTTC.

The chain employs TRBV2 and TRBJ2-5; D could derive from TRBD1 or TRBD2 (5 bases each). The CDR3 consists of 12 residues. Trimming pared 7 bases from V and 4 bases from J, leaving 10 bases between. Germline V lookup: CDR1 SNHLY, CDR2 FYNNEI. This chain's CDR3 is CASKGERETQYF. The DNA of the CDR3 is TGTGCCAGCAAAGGGGAGCGAGAGACCCAGTACTTC. Together with reference TRBV2 and TRBJ2-5, the CDR3 gives the full variable domain: EPEVTQTPSHQVTQMGQEVILRCVPISNHLYFYWYRQILGQKVEFLVSFYNNEISEKSEIFDDQFSVERPDGSNFTLKIRSTKLEDSAMYFCASKGERETQYFGPGTRLLVL.

The genes are TRBV20-1 and TRBJ2-3; D is tentatively TRBD1 or TRBD2 (5 bases each). This CDR3 is 14 amino acids long. Trimming left V 2 bases short and J 4 bases short, with 13 bases between. Germline V gene data show CDR1 as DFQATT and CDR2 as SNEGSKA (reference sequence). CDR3 sequence reads: CSARLRAGADTQYF. The DNA of the CDR3 is TGCAGTGCTAGACTCAGGGCCGGGGCAGATACGCAGTATTTT.

The rearrangement links TRBV5-4 to TRBJ2-7; D uncertain. The length of the CDR3 is 14 residues. Deletions cut 4 bases from V and 6 bases from J, with 17 bases between. Germline CDR1 SGHNT, CDR2 YYREEE (reference sequence). The CDR3 bases are TGTGCCAGCAGCGTGATGGACGGAGTAGGCGAGCAGTACTTC. Translated: CASSVMDGVGEQYF.

V gene TRBV27 combines with J gene TRBJ1-4; 11 positions agree with TRBD1. The ends lost 5 bases at V and 1 base at J; junction bases unmatched: 3. CDR1 is MNHEY, CDR2 SMNVEV, per germline (reference sequence). This CDR3 spans 16 amino acids. The CDR3 is CASSRGTGGTNEKLFF. CDR3 nucleotide sequence: TGTGCCAGCAGTCGCGGGACAGGGGGAACTAATGAAAAACTGTTTTTT. Full variable domain (rest looked up from reference TRBV27 and TRBJ1-4): EAQVTQNPRYLITVTGKKLTVTCSQNMNHEYMSWYRQDPGLGLRQIYYSMNVEVTDKGDVPEGYKVSRKEKRNFPLILESPSPNQTSLYFCASSRGTGGTNEKLFFGSGTQLSVL.

The V and J genes are TRBV5-1 and TRBJ1-1, with D possibly TRBD1 on 6 matching bases. The V gene lost 1 base and the J gene lost 3 bases, with 10 bases spanning the gap. Germline CDR1 and CDR2: SGHRS and YFSETQ. CDR3 size: 14 residues. CDR3 amino acids: CASSLIGGYTEAFF. CDR3 bases: TGCGCCAGCAGCTTGATCGGGGGCTACACTGAAGCTTTCTTT. The full variable domain, rest sourced from reference TRBV5-1 and TRBJ1-1, is KAGVTQTPRYLIKTRGQQVTLSCSPISGHRSVSWYQQTPGQGLQFLFEYFSETQRNKGNFPGRFSGRQFSNSRSEMNVSTLELGDSALYLCASSLIGGYTEAFFGQGTRLTVV.

This clonotype occurred a few times. The chain carries TRBV7-9 and TRBJ1-2, with D perhaps matching TRBD1 (5 bases). In germline, CDR1 is SEHNR, CDR2 FQNEAQ (reference sequence). Trimming took off 1 base at V and 3 bases at J, with 6 bases between the two ends. This CDR3 is built from 13 residues. The CDR3 region has the DNA TGTGCCAGCAGCTTAGAAGGGGACTATGGCTACACCTTC. It specifies CASSLEGDYGYTF.

The V gene is TRBV9, the J gene TRBJ2-5; TRBD2 matches 7 bases. J lost 7 bases, V lost 0 bases, and 3 bases had no gene match. The CDR3 runs 13 residues. The germline V gene encodes CDR1 SGDLS and CDR2 YYNGEE. CDR3 in amino acids: CASSVELAGTQYF. The CDR3 coding sequence is TGTGCCAGCAGCGTAGAATTAGCGGGGACCCAGTACTTC.

CDR3 sequence reads: CASSQRINTEAFF. For the CDR3, the DNA is TGTGCCAGCAGCCAAAGAATCAACACTGAAGCTTTCTTT. The chain uses TRBV3-1 and TRBJ1-1, with D unclear. The CDR3 runs 13 residues. Deletions cut 2 bases from V and 2 bases from J, with 6 bases between. The germline CDR1 and CDR2 sequences are LGHDT and YNNKEL (reference sequence).

The V gene is TRBV7-9, the J gene TRBJ2-7; the match to TRBD2 covers 9 bases. The CDR3 consists of 15 residues. Germline values: CDR1 SEHNR, CDR2 FQNEAQ (reference sequence). Germline trimming cut 3 bases from V and 2 bases from J; bases unmatched to any gene: 5. CDR3 protein: CASSLVVAGAYEQYF. DNA for the CDR3: TGTGCCAGCAGCTTGGTGGTAGCGGGGGCCTACGAGCAGTACTTC.

J is TRBJ2-1 and V is TRBV29-1; D is perhaps TRBD1 or TRBD2 (5 bases each). The V end lost 5 bases, the J end lost 5 bases, and 22 bases lay between the germline ends. Germline loops: CDR1 SQVTM, CDR2 ANQGSEA. The CDR3 is made up of 16 amino acids. The CDR3 DNA follows: TGCAGCGTTCTCTCCCCCATGTGGGGGACCAACAATGAGCAGTTCTTC. Residues: CSVLSPMWGTNNEQFF.

V gene TRBV12-3 or TRBV12-4 combines with J gene TRBJ1-5, with 10 bases lining up with TRBD1. There are 16 residues in the CDR3. The V gene end was trimmed by 5 bases and the J gene end by 2 bases; junction bases not matched to a gene: 6. CDR3 in DNA: TGTGCCAGCAGTGACTATGGGACAGGGGGCAATCAGCCCCAGCATTTT. Residues: CASSDYGTGGNQPQHF.

The chain combines TRBV2 with TRBJ1-5, with D maybe TRBD1 (5 bases). Trimming removed 10 bases at V and 0 bases at J, with 10 bases between. CDR1 SNHLY and CDR2 FYNNEI come from the germline V gene. CDR3 length: 13 amino acids. The CDR3 is CATGQVSNQPQHF. For the CDR3, the DNA is TGTGCCACAGGGCAGGTTAGCAATCAGCCCCAGCATTTT. The variable domain in full, with the rest retrieved from reference TRBV2 and TRBJ1-5, is EPEVTQTPSHQVTQMGQEVILRCVPISNHLYFYWYRQILGQKVEFLVSFYNNEISEKSEIFDDQFSVERPDGSNFTLKIRSTKLEDSAMYFCATGQVSNQPQHFGDGTRLSIL.

V usage is TRBV30 and J usage is TRBJ1-2, with a tentative D call TRBD1 (5 bases). V was cut by 5 bases and J by 3 bases, with 19 bases left in between. The CDR3 has 15 amino acids. CDR1 is GTSNPN, CDR2 SVGIG, per germline (reference sequence). The CDR3 loop is CAWGSGASKDYGYTF. In DNA form, the CDR3 reads TGTGCCTGGGGGTCTGGGGCCAGCAAGGACTATGGCTACACCTTC.

The chain links TRBV29-1 to TRBJ2-7, with 7 bases that match TRBD2. CDR3 length: 14 amino acids. Germline values: CDR1 SQVTM, CDR2 ANQGSEA. With 4 bases clipped from V and 2 bases from J, the junction kept 8 bases outside the gene matches. CDR3 sequence reads: CSVASSGGAYEQYF. The DNA for the CDR3 is TGCAGCGTTGCTTCTAGCGGAGGGGCCTACGAGCAGTACTTC.

This chain links TRBV25-1 with TRBJ1-4, with D tentatively TRBD1 (5 bases). V gave up 5 bases and J gave up 8 bases, with 15 bases separating them. The CDR3 loop spans 14 amino acids. The germline V gene encodes CDR1 MGHDK and CDR2 SYGVNS. CDR3 loop: CASSTPGVREKLFF. In DNA, the CDR3 is TGTGCCAGCAGTACTCCGGGGGTGCGGGAAAAACTGTTTTTT.

This chain uses TRBV15 with TRBJ2-1; D unclear. V lost 2 bases and J lost 0, with 11 bases in between. Per the germline V gene, CDR1 is LNHNV and CDR2 is YYDKDF (reference sequence). This CDR3 spans 16 amino acids. CDR3 DNA: TGTGCCACCAGCAGACGGTGGGGAAGCTCCTACAATGAGCAGTTCTTC. Encoded protein: CATSRRWGSSYNEQFF.

This clonotype came up a few times. V gene TRBV11-1 combines with J gene TRBJ2-7; maybe TRBD1 (6 bases). The CDR3 is 12 amino acids. Germline assignment: CDR1 SGHAT and CDR2 FQDESV (reference sequence). V lost 4 bases and J 3 bases, leaving 7 bases between the germline ends. The CDR3 DNA is TGTGCCAGCAGCTCGGACAGCTACGAGCAGTACTTC. Translating it yields CASSSDSYEQYF.